What follows is one T cell receptor (beta chain) and its context. The antigen remains undetermined. This CDR3 contains 15 residues. Deletions cut 3 bases from V and 4 bases from J, with 13 bases between. In germline, CDR1 is MGHRA, CDR2 YSYEKL. This sample stems from a study of siplizumab effects on memory and regulatory T cells. Findings and limits, study-wide: Suppressive capability of dividing Tregs from siplizumab cultures went unverified. The naive T cell population seemed more diverse than memory cells and seemed a major contributor to the alloresponse. Mappable alloreactive CD4+ clones averaged approximately 62% Treg-derived with siplizumab versus approximately 25% in controls. An assignable phenotype, naive or memory, was missing from roughly 83-96% of proliferating CD4+ or CD8+ clones.

Profiled with immunoSEQ multiplex PCR; TCRdb holds only in-frame clones, not every one. The profile covers about 100,000 clones, with more than 85% appearing a single time and under 3% taken by the ten largest. The gene calls are TRBV4-1 and TRBJ1-5, with D possibly being TRBD1 (5 bases). This sequence originates from a human donor in good health. Some clones in this sample may be carry-over from other donors' samples. Sequenced sample: CD4+ T cells sorted from blood. CDR3 loop: CASSHPWEGNQPQHF. The DNA for the CDR3 is TGCGCCAGCAGCCATCCTTGGGAGGGGAATCAGCCCCAGCATTTT.